These T cell receptor beta chains were read from a single sample in a study of human T cells and chemical hapten exposure. TCRdb itself ran the RACE reads through MiXCR, one entry per CDR3 protein. This repertoire shows roughly 88,000 distinct CDR3 sequences, around 10% found once; its top ten account for around 3.9%. The source was whole blood, collected in connection with sensitization to the hapten diphenylcyclopropenone (DPC). The source is a woman in her forties with alopecia areata. Some clones in this sample may be carry-over from other donors' samples. The CDR3 runs from the conserved cysteine through the conserved F or W. The D gene is left open where the match is weak. Size is stated for part of the rows, as once, few or many counts, or as a class when the clone is expanded.

clone_size j_call d_call v_call cdr3_aa cdr3_nt
many TRBJ2-3 . TRBV28 CATAAESSTDTQYF TGTGCCACTGCTGCGGAGTCCAGCACAGATACGCAGTATTTT
. TRBJ2-1 TRBD1 TRBV7-2 CASSTTGGNEQFF TGTGCCAGCAGTACGACAGGGGGCAATGAGCAGTTCTTC
many TRBJ2-3 . TRBV4-3 CASSQDESGAKDTQYF TGCGCCAGCAGCCAAGATGAGTCGGGGGCCAAAGATACGCAGTATTTT
many TRBJ1-5 TRBD1 TRBV7-6 CASSLQGAGQPQHF TGTGCCAGCAGCCTACAGGGGGCCGGGCAGCCCCAGCATTTT
many TRBJ1-5 TRBD1 TRBV28 CASTTPTGGWQPQHF TGTGCCAGCACCACCCCGACAGGGGGCTGGCAGCCCCAGCATTTT
many TRBJ1-5 . TRBV4-2 CASSQDPGENQPQHF TGTGCCAGCAGCCAAGATCCAGGGGAGAATCAGCCCCAGCATTTT
few TRBJ1-2 TRBD1 TRBV6-2/TRBV6-3 CASSRPSTGADYGYTF TGTGCCAGCAGCCGACCTTCGACAGGGGCTGACTATGGCTACACCTTC
. TRBJ2-3 . TRBV5-4 CASSPATNTDTQYF TGTGCCAGCAGCCCAGCAACCAACACAGATACGCAGTATTTT
. TRBJ2-7 . TRBV27 CASGLFLEGEQYF TGTGCCAGCGGTTTATTTCTGGAGGGCGAGCAGTACTTC
. TRBJ2-3 TRBD2 TRBV20-1 CSAEGASGGSTDTQYF TGCAGTGCCGAGGGGGCTAGCGGGGGTAGCACAGATACGCAGTATTTT
many TRBJ1-3 TRBD1 TRBV7-8 CASSLRGQAENTIYF TGTGCCAGCAGCTTACGAGGACAGGCTGAAAACACCATATATTTT
many TRBJ2-3 . TRBV27 CASSLGRSTDTQYF TGTGCCAGCAGTTTGGGGCGGTCCACAGATACGCAGTATTTT
few TRBJ1-3 . TRBV4-2 CASTNLEGNTIYF TGTGCCAGCACGAACTTGGAAGGAAACACCATATATTTT
few TRBJ1-5 TRBD1 TRBV6-1 CASSLTGVGQPQHF TGTGCCAGCAGTTTAACAGGGGTAGGACAGCCCCAGCATTTT
many TRBJ1-2 TRBD1 TRBV7-9 CASSVGTAHYGYTF TGTGCCAGCAGCGTTGGGACAGCCCACTATGGCTACACCTTC
many TRBJ1-2 TRBD1 TRBV28 CASSLPGQGYGYTF TGTGCCAGCAGTTTACCGGGACAGGGTTATGGCTACACCTTC
many TRBJ1-2 TRBD1 TRBV12-3/TRBV12-4 CASSFLDRGYGYTF TGTGCCAGCAGTTTCCTGGACAGGGGGTACGGCTACACCTTC
many TRBJ2-4 . TRBV5-1 CASSPEGAGSKNIQYF TGCGCCAGCAGCCCGGAGGGGGCAGGGTCCAAAAACATTCAGTACTTC
. TRBJ2-1 . TRBV7-9 CAREMTRGEQFF TGTGCCAGAGAAATGACCAGGGGTGAGCAGTTCTTC
few TRBJ2-3 TRBD2 TRBV5-5 CASSLPREVTDTQYF TGTGCCAGCAGCCTCCCTCGGGAGGTCACAGATACGCAGTATTTT
few TRBJ1-4 . TRBV7-6 CASSISGLAPNEKLFF TGTGCCAGCAGCATATCGGGGTTAGCGCCTAATGAAAAACTGTTTTTT
many TRBJ2-7 . TRBV10-3 CAISEGIYEQYF TGTGCCATCAGTGAAGGGATCTACGAGCAGTACTTC
. TRBJ2-2 . TRBV4-1 CASSLTENTGELFF TGCGCCAGCAGCCTGACCGAGAACACCGGGGAGCTGTTTTTT
. TRBJ2-1 . TRBV10-3 CAISDTRQAEEQFF TGTGCCATCAGTGATACTAGACAGGCCGAAGAGCAGTTCTTC
. TRBJ1-2 . TRBV18 CASSPSQQGYGYTF TGTGCCAGCTCACCATCTCAACAAGGGTATGGCTACACCTTC
. TRBJ1-5 . TRBV27 CASSNQPQHF TGTGCCAGTAGCAATCAGCCCCAGCATTTT
many TRBJ1-6 . TRBV20-1 CSPDTPYNSPLHF TGCAGTCCAGACACCCCATATAATTCACCCCTCCACTTT
few TRBJ2-4 TRBD1 TRBV7-9 CASSLVGQGGNIQYF TGTGCCAGCAGCTTGGTAGGACAGGGGGGAAACATTCAGTACTTC
many TRBJ2-7 . TRBV7-9 CASSPRTAHRPYEQYF TGTGCCAGCAGCCCAAGGACAGCCCATCGCCCCTACGAGCAGTACTTC
many TRBJ2-7 TRBD2 TRBV3-1 CASSPLRGGASYEQYF TGTGCCAGCAGCCCCCTCCGGGGGGGAGCGTCCTACGAGCAGTACTTC
. TRBJ1-2 . TRBV6-2/TRBV6-3 CASSITGDYGYTF TGTGCCAGCAGTATCACAGGAGACTATGGCTACACCTTC
many TRBJ1-2 . TRBV7-8 CASSPTGTNGYTF TGTGCCAGCAGTCCGACCGGGACGAATGGCTACACCTTC
few TRBJ2-2 . TRBV7-8 CASSLAPANTGELFF TGTGCCAGCAGCTTAGCCCCCGCGAACACCGGGGAGCTGTTTTTT
. TRBJ1-3 . TRBV6-1 CASRVQGTGNTIYF TGTGCCAGCAGAGTACAGGGTACCGGAAACACCATATATTTT
many TRBJ2-7 . TRBV7-6 CASSLGGGEQYF TGTGCCAGCAGCTTAGGAGGGGGTGAGCAGTACTTC
many TRBJ2-7 . TRBV28 CASALRGFREQYF TGTGCCAGCGCCTTAAGGGGGTTTCGCGAGCAGTACTTC
few TRBJ2-4 . TRBV7-2 CASSLANSKNIQYF TGTGCCAGCAGCTTAGCGAACAGTAAAAACATTCAGTACTTC
many TRBJ2-7 . TRBV6-2/TRBV6-3 CAIKSDGTGEQYF TGTGCCATCAAATCAGATGGCACTGGGGAGCAGTACTTC
. TRBJ2-5 TRBD2 TRBV3-1 CASSRPAGDETQYF TGTGCCAGCAGCCGCCCAGCGGGGGACGAGACCCAGTACTTC
many TRBJ2-1 TRBD1 TRBV7-2 CASSLDRQGPSSYNEQFF TGTGCCAGCAGCTTAGACAGACAGGGGCCAAGCTCCTACAATGAGCAGTTCTTC
many TRBJ2-1 . TRBV12-3/TRBV12-4 CATRGAVGDIFNEQFF TGTGCCACCCGGGGAGCGGTGGGGGACATCTTTAATGAGCAGTTCTTC
. TRBJ2-3 TRBD1 TRBV19 CASSTEGQVKGTQYF TGTGCCAGTAGTACCGAGGGACAGGTTAAAGGTACGCAGTATTTT
. TRBJ1-6 TRBD1 TRBV4-3 CASSRGTEYNSPLHF TGCGCCAGCAGCCGGGGGACAGAATATAATTCACCCCTCCACTTT
many TRBJ2-7 TRBD2 TRBV7-8 CASSPGGAYEQYF TGTGCCAGCAGCCCGGGGGGGGCTTACGAGCAGTACTTC
many TRBJ2-4 . TRBV3-1 CASSQGRGDPQNIQYF TGTGCCAGCAGCCAGGGCAGGGGGGATCCGCAAAACATTCAGTACTTC
many TRBJ2-1 . TRBV5-1 CASSWGQGAQFF TGCGCCAGCAGCTGGGGGCAGGGCGCGCAGTTCTTC
many TRBJ2-2 . TRBV7-9 CASSKRKKTGLNTGELFF TGTGCCAGCAGCAAACGAAAGAAGACAGGATTGAACACCGGGGAGCTGTTTTTT